At least ten counts were recorded for the clone carrying this T cell receptor (beta chain). The antigen is unknown. The CDR3 contains 16 residues. CDR1 is MDHEN, CDR2 SYDVKM, per germline. Germline trimming cut 3 bases from V and 2 bases from J; bases unmatched to any gene: 5. The data were obtained in a study of regulatory T cells in long-lasting Graves disease. In building TCR beta libraries, iRepertoire HTBI primers were used together with Arm-PCR of CDR3 regions. Via MiXCR, TCRdb re-called the multiplex PCR reads, giving one row per CDR3 protein. The sample has some 460,000 distinct CDR3 sequences; about a sixth are singletons. General study results and limits: Examination was confined to peripheral blood, excluding thyroid tissue.

Time point described: newly diagnosed GD, antithyroid drugs for less than 3 months. Preparation of the TCR library used RNA extracted from PBMCs. This same sample was also part of a study on T cells in Graves' hyperthyroidism and ophthalmopathy. This second report adds: Those patients with uncontrolled infection, other autoimmune disease, pregnancy or lactation were excluded. The HTBI primer set drove a first-round RT-PCR of the TCR CDR3. Blood also carried most thyroid clonotypes expanded above 0.001.

This TCR came from a man aged 40-50 years with Graves disease. V and J are TRBV28 and TRBJ1-5; 9 nucleotides align to TRBD1. The sequencing used peripheral blood mononuclear cells (PBMCs), collected at new diagnosis, from a patient treated with antithyroid drugs. CDR3 residues: CASSFHRGPGNQPQHF. DNA for the CDR3: TGTGCCAGCAGTTTCCACAGGGGGCCAGGCAATCAGCCCCAGCATTTT.